Here is one TCR beta chain with its context. Its cognate antigen has yet to be identified. Base qualities were left out, and no much larger clone turns up one base away. The immunoSEQ Assay was the method used to sequence TCRbeta CDR3 regions. After extraction, genomic DNA underwent amplification by bias-controlled multiplex PCR, followed by high-throughput sequencing. Per the original workflow: To quantify the absolute abundance of every unique TCRbeta CDR3 region, sequences were collapsed and filtered. T cell fraction was estimated by normalization of TCRbeta template counts to usable DNA, with usable DNA being measured through amplification of reference genes present in all nucleated cells. Repertoire TCRs were annotated as SARS-CoV-2-specific when V gene, CDR3 amino acid sequence and J gene were exactly matched to a known reactive TCR set. The reference SARS-CoV-2 TCR set was derived from MIRA and filtered for enrichment in COVID-19-positive ImmuneCODE repertoires, a step that removed public or cross-reactive TCRs. Drawing on the MIRA antigens, annotated TCRs were analysed further at the level of specific ORF or position within ORF. Breadth was defined as annotated unique rearrangements over total unique productive rearrangements; depth was the summed frequency of those rearrangements. TCR breadth was compared between groups using two-sided Wilcoxon rank-sum tests. TCRdb took this table from immuneACCESS and kept in-frame rearrangements with V and J called. Such tables lack part of the clones; where checked against another copy, unresolved V genes explain under half of the gap, and the rest is unexplained. V and J calls and clone size are as listed in that table; D and trimming were resolved from the DNA. The sample yields some 500,000 clones; roughly 87% were counted once. Clones ranked in the top ten supply over 2.5% of the sample.

In light of the paper, this sample's treatment or condition label describes: 15 to 20 received Ad26.COV2.S at low or high dose, single or two shots; five or six received placebo; per-sample allocation not given. Repertoires of vaccine and placebo recipients were sequenced from samples collected on day 63 after the first injection. In Cohort 1b, around 23 adults aged 18-55 years were enrolled at a single site in Boston, USA, between 29 July and 7 August 2020. Ad26.COV2.S consisted of a replication-incompetent adenovirus type 26 vector by which a prefusion-stabilized SARS-CoV-2 spike protein from the original Wuhan strain was expressed. From its cysteine to its phenylalanine, the CDR3 spans 15 amino acids. Only the CDR3 part of the read is kept: 45 bases, read in frame from the first base. At the junction V is shortened by 7 bases and J by 3 bases, with 16 bases in between. CDR1 and CDR2, looked up from the germline V gene, are MGHRA and YSYEKL.

The data derive from a study of Ad26.COV2.S vaccination and SARS-CoV-2 variants (dated by TCRdb to the early 2020s). For the wider study: Donors in the vaccine arm were drawn from COV1001, a phase I-IIa trial of Ad26.COV2.S in healthy adults that was multicentre, randomized, double-blind and placebo-controlled. Ad26.COV2.S was administered intramuscularly at 5 x 10^10 or 1 x 10^11 viral particles, either as a single shot or as two shots given 56 days apart. The specificity and breadth of SARS-CoV-2-reactive T cell receptors after Ad26.COV2.S vaccination were assessed by TCRbeta repertoire sequencing. A total of approximately 30 samples were included in the TCR-sequenced set, comprising some 20 Ad26.COV2.S vaccine recipients, 5 placebo recipients and 8 SARS-CoV-2 convalescent individuals. Participants in the trial were split at random into five groups of five each, receiving low-dose or high-dose Ad26.COV2.S once or twice, or else placebo on both occasions. Investigators remained blinded to trial group allocation during experiments and outcome assessment. Study-wide conclusions, independent of this receptor: Compared with placebo recipients, Ad26.COV2.S recipients showed higher spike-specific TCR breadth (P = 0.0014). Vaccine and placebo recipients had comparable non-spike TCR breadth, which fits with the vaccine containing only spike. It was noted by the authors that total T cell responses may have been underestimated by the TCR breadth and depth analyses. The study lacked the statistical power to compare responses across vaccine doses or regimens. After vaccination, substantial breadth of spike-specific CD8+ and CD4+ T cell responses was reported.

The chain employs TRBV4-1 and TRBJ1-5; TRBD1 is a possible D gene, resting on 5 matching bases. The sequence derives from a person between 18 and 65 years old who received the Ad26.COV2.S COVID-19 vaccine or a placebo. Here the sequenced sample was peripheral blood, taken in a trial of Ad26.COV2.S vaccine versus placebo. This receptor carries the CDR3 CASNDPRQNNQPQHF. Here is the DNA: TGCGCCAGCAACGACCCGAGACAGAACAATCAGCCCCAGCATTTT.